These 18 T cell receptor beta chains were all obtained from the same sample, sequenced in a study of blood T cell repertoires in COVID-19. Profiled with immunoSEQ multiplex PCR; TCRdb holds only in-frame clones, not every one. The table shows under 65,000 clones, with more than 75% occurring only once. Sequenced input: PBMCs or T cells enriched from blood (not recorded which). The receptors were sampled from a woman in her forties or fifties with acute COVID-19.

The rearrangement uses TRBV27 and TRBJ1-6, with TRBD1 matching over 9 bases. Germline trimming cut 7 bases from V and 6 bases from J; bases unmatched to any gene: 10. The CDR3 length is 16 residues. The germline V gene encodes CDR1 MNHEY and CDR2 SMNVEV (reference sequence). CDR3 in DNA: TGTGCCAGCAAAGGTACCGGGACAGGGTTTAATTCACCCCTCCACTTT. Protein product: CASKGTGTGFNSPLHF.

This CDR3 is CASSLAGTSGYNEQFF. For the CDR3, the DNA is TGTGCCAGCAGCTTAGCGGGGACTAGCGGATACAATGAGCAGTTCTTC. The chain uses TRBV7-2 and TRBJ2-1, with TRBD2 identical over 11 bases. The trim removed 0 bases at V and 4 bases at J, leaving 2 bases unmatched. The CDR3 extends over 16 amino acids. From germline, CDR1 is SGHTA and CDR2 FQGNSA.

CDR3 nucleotide sequence: TGTGCCAGCAGTTACTGGGCAGCTACTAGCTCCTACAATGAGCAGTTCTTC. Translation: CASSYWAATSSYNEQFF. The rearrangement uses TRBV6-2 or TRBV6-3 and TRBJ2-1; maybe TRBD2 (5 bases). Germline V gives CDR1 MNHEY, CDR2 SVGEGT. The CDR3 totals 17 residues. Trimming cost V 1 base and J 0 bases, with 13 bases left between them.

The gene calls are TRBV4-1 and TRBJ1-5; perhaps TRBD1 as D (6 bases). Germline values: CDR1 MGHRA, CDR2 YSYEKL. Trimming left V 1 base short and J 5 bases short, with 12 bases between. The CDR3 has 15 residues. CDR3 sequence reads: CASSQVTGAHQPQHF. CDR3 bases: TGCGCCAGCAGCCAAGTGACAGGAGCCCATCAGCCCCAGCATTTT.

The J gene is TRBJ2-4, the V gene TRBV27; 7 positions match TRBD2. CDR3 length equals 13 residues. The trim removed 6 bases at V and 8 bases at J, leaving 7 bases unmatched. CDR1 and CDR2 from the germline V gene are MNHEY and SMNVEV (reference sequence). The CDR3 DNA follows: TGTGCCAGCAGCCGGGAGGTTCGAGACATTCAGTACTTC. The encoded protein is CASSREVRDIQYF.

J is TRBJ1-3 and V is TRBV19; D uncertain. CDR3 length: 14 amino acids. Germline CDR1 and CDR2: LNHDA and SQIVND (reference sequence). The V end was cut by 7 bases, the J end by 0 bases, with 10 bases between. In nucleotides, the CDR3 is TGTGCCAGTACCCCCAGGAACTCTGGAAACACCATATATTTT. It specifies CASTPRNSGNTIYF.

In DNA form, the CDR3 reads TGTGCCAGCAGTGGACAGTTCTACGAGCAGTACTTC. This codes for CASSGQFYEQYF. V gene TRBV25-1 combines with J gene TRBJ2-7; a weak D match, TRBD1 (5 bases). Trimming cost V 4 bases and J 3 bases, with 7 bases left between them. The CDR3 has 12 amino acids. Germline V gene data show CDR1 as MGHDK and CDR2 as SYGVNS.

This chain connects TRBV27 to TRBJ1-4; 7 nucleotides match TRBD1. Germline CDR1 reads MNHEY; CDR2 reads SMNVEV (reference sequence). Losses at the gene ends were 8 bases for V and 8 bases for J; bases not matched to a gene: 11. There are 14 residues in the CDR3. In DNA, the CDR3 is TGTGCCAGCGGCTTGAGGGGGCGCGGGGAAAAACTGTTTTTT. Its protein is CASGLRGRGEKLFF.

This clone was observed many times. This sequence joins TRBV4-2 and TRBJ2-3; D not certain. Germline loops: CDR1 LGHNA, CDR2 YNFKEQ. V lost 4 bases to trimming and J lost 0 bases, with 14 bases between them. CDR3 length equals 16 residues. The CDR3 DNA follows: TGTGCCAGCAGCCTTTCGACTGGTCCTAGCACAGATACGCAGTATTTT. Its translation: CASSLSTGPSTDTQYF.

V gene TRBV7-6 combines with J gene TRBJ1-1; TRBD1 aligns across 9 bases. Germline lookup yields CDR1 SGHVS and CDR2 FNYEAQ. Unmatched junction bases numbered 7, after V lost 5 bases and J lost 0 bases. CDR3 length: 16 residues. In DNA, the CDR3 is TGTGCCAGCAGCCTTGGACAGGGGCCTTTGAACACTGAAGCTTTCTTT. Translation: CASSLGQGPLNTEAFF.

The rearrangement uses TRBV18 and TRBJ2-2; D perhaps matches TRBD2 (5 bases). The CDR3 consists of 17 residues. The V gene's germline CDR1 is KGHSH and CDR2 LQKENI. V gave up 1 base and J gave up 1 base, with 13 bases separating them. CDR3 in DNA: TGTGCCAGCTCACCACGAGGGATCTCCCAGAACACCGGGGAGCTGTTTTTT. Translated: CASSPRGISQNTGELFF.

The rearrangement links TRBV5-4 to TRBJ2-7; a weak D match, TRBD2 (6 bases). The germline V gene has CDR1 SGHNT and CDR2 YYREEE (reference sequence). The length of the CDR3 is 15 residues. V lost 4 bases, J lost 4 bases, and 18 bases lay in between. CDR3 sequence (DNA): TGTGCCAGCAGCGGCGGGACCGTCGCATCATACGAGCAGTACTTC. Translated, it gives CASSGGTVASYEQYF. Together with reference TRBV5-4 and TRBJ2-7, the CDR3 gives the full variable domain: ETGVTQSPTHLIKTRGQQVTLRCSSQSGHNTVSWYQQALGQGPQFIFQYYREEENGRGNFPPRFSGLQFPNYSSELNVNALELDDSALYLCASSGGTVASYEQYFGPGTRLTVT.

This clone was detected only once. V usage is TRBV4-2 and J usage is TRBJ2-2; TRBD2 is a possible D gene (5 bases). CDR3 length: 16 amino acids. Germline lookup yields CDR1 LGHNA and CDR2 YNFKEQ. Trimming took off 1 base at V and 5 bases at J, with 14 bases between the two ends. CDR3 nucleotide sequence: TGTGCCAGCAGCCAAGCGGCGGGTAGGTCGACCGGGGAGCTGTTTTTT. Translating it yields CASSQAAGRSTGELFF.

This clone showed up just a few times. This rearrangement joins TRBV30 to TRBJ1-3, with D possibly matching TRBD1 (5 bases). Trimming cost V 2 bases and J 2 bases, with 7 bases left between them. The germline V gene has CDR1 GTSNPN and CDR2 SVGIG (reference sequence). The CDR3 has 13 residues. The DNA for the CDR3 is TGTGCCTGGAGTTCCAGGGCTGGAAACACCATATATTTT. Its translation: CAWSSRAGNTIYF.

V gene TRBV5-1 combines with J gene TRBJ2-5; 7 nucleotides match TRBD1. Looked up from germline, CDR1 is SGHRS and CDR2 is YFSETQ. Trimming cost V 10 bases and J 1 base; bases outside gene matches: 10. The CDR3 loop spans 14 amino acids. Here the CDR3 DNA reads TGCGCCTACCTCGGACAGGCACTCCAAGAGACCCAGTACTTC. Translated: CAYLGQALQETQYF.

This chain joins TRBV10-1 and TRBJ1-3; the D gene is possibly TRBD1 (5 bases). Germline V gives CDR1 WNHNN, CDR2 SYGVQD (reference sequence). The CDR3 covers 15 residues. Trimming removed 4 bases from V and 2 bases from J, with 12 bases in between. CDR3 in DNA: TGCGCCAGCAGTGGCGGCAGGGAAGCTGGAAACACCATATATTTT. This codes for CASSGGREAGNTIYF.

The chain recombines TRBV24-1 with TRBJ2-1; 8 bases match TRBD1. This CDR3 region has 12 residues. With 1 base clipped from V and 16 bases from J, the junction kept 5 bases outside the gene matches. Per germline, CDR1 KGHDR and CDR2 SFDVKD. CDR3 in amino acids: CATSDFRDRSFF. The DNA of the CDR3 is TGTGCCACCAGTGATTTCCGGGACAGGTCCTTCTTC.

This chain joins TRBV3-1 (or the pseudogene TRBV3-2) and TRBJ1-2; TRBD1 agrees at 7 bases. CDR1 and CDR2 (germline): LGHDT, YNNKEL (reference sequence). The trim removed 1 base at V and 6 bases at J, leaving 8 bases unmatched. The length of the CDR3 is 15 residues. DNA of the CDR3: TGTGCCAGCAGCCAAGTACAGGGGCGCAAGGATGGCTACACCTTC. It codes for CASSQVQGRKDGYTF.